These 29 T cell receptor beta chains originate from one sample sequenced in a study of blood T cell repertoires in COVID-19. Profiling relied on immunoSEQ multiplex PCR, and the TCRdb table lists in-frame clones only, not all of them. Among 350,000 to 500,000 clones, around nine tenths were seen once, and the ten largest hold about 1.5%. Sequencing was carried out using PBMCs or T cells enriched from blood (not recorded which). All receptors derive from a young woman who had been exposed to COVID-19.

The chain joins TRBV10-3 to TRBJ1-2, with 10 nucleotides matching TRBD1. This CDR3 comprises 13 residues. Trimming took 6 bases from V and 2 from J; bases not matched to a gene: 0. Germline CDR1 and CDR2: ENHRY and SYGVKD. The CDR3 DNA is TGTGCCATCAGGGGACAGGGGAACTATGGCTACACCTTC. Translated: CAIRGQGNYGYTF.

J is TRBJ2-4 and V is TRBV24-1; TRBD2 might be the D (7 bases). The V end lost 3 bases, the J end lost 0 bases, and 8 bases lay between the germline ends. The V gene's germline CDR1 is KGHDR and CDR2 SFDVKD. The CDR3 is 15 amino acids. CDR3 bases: TGTGCCACCAGTGATCGGGGGGCAGCCAAAAACATTCAGTACTTC. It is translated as CATSDRGAAKNIQYF.

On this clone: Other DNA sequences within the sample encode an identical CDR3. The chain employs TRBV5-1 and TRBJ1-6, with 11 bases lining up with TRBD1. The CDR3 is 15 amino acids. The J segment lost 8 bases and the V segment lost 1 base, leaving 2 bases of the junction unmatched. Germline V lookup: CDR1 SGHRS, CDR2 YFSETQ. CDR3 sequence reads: CASSLRGQGDSPLHF. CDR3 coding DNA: TGCGCCAGCAGCTTGAGGGGACAGGGGGATTCACCCCTCCACTTT.

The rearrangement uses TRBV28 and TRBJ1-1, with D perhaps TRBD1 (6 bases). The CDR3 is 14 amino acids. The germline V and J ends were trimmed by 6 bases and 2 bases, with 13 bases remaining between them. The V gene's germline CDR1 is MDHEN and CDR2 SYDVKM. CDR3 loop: CASRSRGQNTEAFF. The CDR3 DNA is TGTGCCAGCAGGTCGAGGGGACAAAACACTGAAGCTTTCTTT. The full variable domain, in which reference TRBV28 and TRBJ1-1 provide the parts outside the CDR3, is DVKVTQSSRYLVKRTGEKVFLECVQDMDHENMFWYRQDPGLGLRLIYFSYDVKMKEKGDIPEGYSVSREKKERFSLILESASTNQTSMYLCASRSRGQNTEAFFGQGTRLTVV.

The CDR3 DNA sequence: TGTGCCAGCTCACCCGATGGGGGCAAATCTGGAAACACCATATATTTT. This codes for CASSPDGGKSGNTIYF. The chain recombines TRBV18 with TRBJ1-3; possibly TRBD1 for D (6 bases). Germline lookup yields CDR1 KGHSH and CDR2 LQKENI. The CDR3 is made up of 16 amino acids. Trimming pared 3 bases from V and 1 base from J, leaving 13 bases between.

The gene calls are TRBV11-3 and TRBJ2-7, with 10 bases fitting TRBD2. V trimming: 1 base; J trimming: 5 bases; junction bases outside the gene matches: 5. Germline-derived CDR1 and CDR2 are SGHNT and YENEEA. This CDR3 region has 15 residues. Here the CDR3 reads CASSLGSSGSHEQYF. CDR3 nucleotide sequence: TGTGCCAGCAGCTTAGGGTCTAGCGGGAGCCACGAGCAGTACTTC. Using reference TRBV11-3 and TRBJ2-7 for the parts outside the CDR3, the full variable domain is EAGVVQSPRYKIIEKKQPVAFWCNPISGHNTLYWYLQNLGQGPELLIRYENEEAVDDSQLPKDRFSAERLKGVDSTLKIQPAELGDSAVYLCASSLGSSGSHEQYFGPGTRLTVT.

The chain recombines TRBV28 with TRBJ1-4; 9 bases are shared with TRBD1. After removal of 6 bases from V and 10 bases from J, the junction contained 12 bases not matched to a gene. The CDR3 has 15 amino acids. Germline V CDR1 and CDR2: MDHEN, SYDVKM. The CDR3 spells CASSFLQQGAGKLFF. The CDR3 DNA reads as TGTGCCAGCAGCTTCCTCCAACAGGGGGCAGGAAAACTGTTTTTT. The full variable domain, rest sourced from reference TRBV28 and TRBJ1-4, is DVKVTQSSRYLVKRTGEKVFLECVQDMDHENMFWYRQDPGLGLRLIYFSYDVKMKEKGDIPEGYSVSREKKERFSLILESASTNQTSMYLCASSFLQQGAGKLFFGSGTQLSVL.

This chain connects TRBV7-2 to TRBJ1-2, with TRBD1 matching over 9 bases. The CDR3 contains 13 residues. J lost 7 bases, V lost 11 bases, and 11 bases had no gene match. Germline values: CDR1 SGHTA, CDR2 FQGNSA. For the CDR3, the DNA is TGTGCCGGCCGGGACAGGGTTCTCGGTGGCTACACCTTC. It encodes CAGRDRVLGGYTF. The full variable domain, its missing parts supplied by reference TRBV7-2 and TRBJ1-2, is GAGVSQSPSNKVTEKGKDVELRCDPISGHTALYWYRQSLGQGLEFLIYFQGNSAPDKSGLPSDRFSAERTGGSVSTLTIQRTQQEDSAVYLCAGRDRVLGGYTFGSGTRLTVV.

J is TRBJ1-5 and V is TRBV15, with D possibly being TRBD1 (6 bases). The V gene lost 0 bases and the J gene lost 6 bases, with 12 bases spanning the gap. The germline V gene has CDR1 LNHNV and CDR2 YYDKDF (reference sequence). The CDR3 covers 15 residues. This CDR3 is CATSRDQGNLQPQHF. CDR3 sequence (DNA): TGTGCCACCAGCAGAGACCAGGGGAATCTTCAGCCCCAGCATTTT.

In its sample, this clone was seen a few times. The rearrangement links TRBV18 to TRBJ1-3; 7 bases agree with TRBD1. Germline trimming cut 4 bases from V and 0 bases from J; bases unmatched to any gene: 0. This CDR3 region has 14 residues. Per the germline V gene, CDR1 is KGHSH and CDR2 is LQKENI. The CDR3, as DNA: TGTGCCAGCTCACGACAGGGCTCTGGAAACACCATATATTTT. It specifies CASSRQGSGNTIYF. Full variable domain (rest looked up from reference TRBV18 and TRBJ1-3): NAGVMQNPRHLVRRRGQEARLRCSPMKGHSHVYWYRQLPEEGLKFMVYLQKENIIDESGMPKERFSAEFPKEGPSILRIQQVVRGDSAAYFCASSRQGSGNTIYFGEGSWLTVV.

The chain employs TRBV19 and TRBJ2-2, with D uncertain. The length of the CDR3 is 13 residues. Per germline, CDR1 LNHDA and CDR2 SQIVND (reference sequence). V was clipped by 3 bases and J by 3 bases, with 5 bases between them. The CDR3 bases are TGTGCCAGTAGTATCGGGTACACCGGGGAGCTGTTTTTT. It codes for CASSIGYTGELFF.

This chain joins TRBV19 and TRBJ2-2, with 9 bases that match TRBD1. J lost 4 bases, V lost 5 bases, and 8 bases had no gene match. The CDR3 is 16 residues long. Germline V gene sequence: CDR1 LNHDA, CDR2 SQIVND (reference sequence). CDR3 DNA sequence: TGTGCCAGTAGTCCTTGGGGACAGGGAAGCACCGGGGAGCTGTTTTTT. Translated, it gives CASSPWGQGSTGELFF.

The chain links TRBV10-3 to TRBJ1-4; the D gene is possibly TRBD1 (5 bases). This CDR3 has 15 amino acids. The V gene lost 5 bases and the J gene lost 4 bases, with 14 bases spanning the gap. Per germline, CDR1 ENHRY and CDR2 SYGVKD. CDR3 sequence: CAISSRQGGNEKLFF. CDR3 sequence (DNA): TGTGCCATCAGTTCAAGGCAGGGAGGTAATGAAAAACTGTTTTTT.

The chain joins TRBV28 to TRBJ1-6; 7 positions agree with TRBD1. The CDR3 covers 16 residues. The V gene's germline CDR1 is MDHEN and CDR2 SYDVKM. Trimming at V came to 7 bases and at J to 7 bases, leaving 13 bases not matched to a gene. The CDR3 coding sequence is TGTGCCAGCAAGTCTTCGGGGCAGGGGGGAAATTCACCCCTCCACTTT. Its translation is CASKSSGQGGNSPLHF.

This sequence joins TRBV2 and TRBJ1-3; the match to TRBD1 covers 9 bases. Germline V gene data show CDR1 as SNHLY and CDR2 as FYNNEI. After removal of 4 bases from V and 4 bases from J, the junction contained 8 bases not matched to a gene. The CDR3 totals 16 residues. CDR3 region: CASSAWDRETGNTIYF. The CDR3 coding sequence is TGTGCCAGCAGTGCTTGGGACAGGGAGACCGGAAACACCATATATTTT.

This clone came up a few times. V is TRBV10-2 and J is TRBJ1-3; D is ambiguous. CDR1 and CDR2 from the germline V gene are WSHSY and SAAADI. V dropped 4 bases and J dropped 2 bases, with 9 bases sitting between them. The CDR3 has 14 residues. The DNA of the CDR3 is TGCGCCAGCAGTGTTCAGGTGGCTGGAAACACCATATATTTT. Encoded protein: CASSVQVAGNTIYF.

CDR3 DNA: TGTGCCAGCAGTGAACCCGGGGGGGAGCAGTTCTTC. Protein: CASSEPGGEQFF. V is TRBV2 and J is TRBJ2-1; 7 bases map to TRBD2. V lost 2 bases, J lost 10 bases, and 2 bases stayed unmatched. CDR1 is SNHLY, CDR2 FYNNEI, per germline. The CDR3 runs to 12 residues.

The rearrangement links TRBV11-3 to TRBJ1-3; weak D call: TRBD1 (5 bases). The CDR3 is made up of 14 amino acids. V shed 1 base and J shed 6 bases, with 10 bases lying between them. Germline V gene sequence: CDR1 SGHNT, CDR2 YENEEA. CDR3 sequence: CASSLGGLTNTIYF. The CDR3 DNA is TGTGCCAGCAGCTTAGGGGGCCTCACAAACACCATATATTTT.

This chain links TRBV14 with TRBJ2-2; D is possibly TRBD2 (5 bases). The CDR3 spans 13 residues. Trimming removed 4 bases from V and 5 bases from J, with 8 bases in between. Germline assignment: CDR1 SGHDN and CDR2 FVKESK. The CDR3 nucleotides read TGTGCCAGCAGCCTACTAGGGACCGGGGAGCTGTTTTTT. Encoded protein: CASSLLGTGELFF. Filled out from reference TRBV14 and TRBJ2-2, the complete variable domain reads EAGVTQFPSHSVIEKGQTVTLRCDPISGHDNLYWYRRVMGKEIKFLLHFVKESKQDESGMPNNRFLAERTGGTYSTLKVQPAELEDSGVYFCASSLLGTGELFFGEGSRLTVL.

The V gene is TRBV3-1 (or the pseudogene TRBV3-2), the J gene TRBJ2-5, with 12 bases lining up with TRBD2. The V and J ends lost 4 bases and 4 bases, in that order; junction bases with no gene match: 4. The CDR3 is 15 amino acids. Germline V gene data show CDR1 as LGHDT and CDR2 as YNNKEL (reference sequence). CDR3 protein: CASSRSTSGGETQYF. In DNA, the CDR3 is TGTGCCAGCAGCCGCTCGACTAGCGGGGGAGAGACCCAGTACTTC.

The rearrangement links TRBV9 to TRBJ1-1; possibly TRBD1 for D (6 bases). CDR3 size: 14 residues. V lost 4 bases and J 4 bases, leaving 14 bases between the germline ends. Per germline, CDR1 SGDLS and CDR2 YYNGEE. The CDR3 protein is CASSPPPGVTEAFF. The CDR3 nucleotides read TGTGCCAGCAGCCCCCCCCCAGGGGTCACTGAAGCTTTCTTT.

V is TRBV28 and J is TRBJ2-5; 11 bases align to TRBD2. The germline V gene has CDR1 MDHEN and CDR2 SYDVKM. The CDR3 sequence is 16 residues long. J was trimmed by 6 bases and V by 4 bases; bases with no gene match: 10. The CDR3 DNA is TGTGCCAGCAGTTCCGCCACTAGCGGGGGCTCGCAGACCCAGTACTTC. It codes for CASSSATSGGSQTQYF.

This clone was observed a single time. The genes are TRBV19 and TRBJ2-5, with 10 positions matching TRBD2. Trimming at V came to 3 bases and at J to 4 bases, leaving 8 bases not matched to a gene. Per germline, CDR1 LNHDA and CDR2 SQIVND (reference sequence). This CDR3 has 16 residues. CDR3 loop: CASSIEAGGPRETQYF. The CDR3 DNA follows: TGTGCCAGTAGTATCGAAGCGGGAGGGCCCCGAGAGACCCAGTACTTC.

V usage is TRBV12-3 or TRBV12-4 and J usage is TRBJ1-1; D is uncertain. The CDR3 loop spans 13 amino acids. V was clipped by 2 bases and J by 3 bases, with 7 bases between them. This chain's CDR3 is CASSLSAYTEAFF. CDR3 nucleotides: TGTGCCAGCAGTTTAAGCGCTTACACTGAAGCTTTCTTT.

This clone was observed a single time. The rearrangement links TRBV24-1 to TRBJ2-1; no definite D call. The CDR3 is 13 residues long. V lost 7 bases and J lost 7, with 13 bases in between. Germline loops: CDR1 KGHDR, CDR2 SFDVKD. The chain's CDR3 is CATSSAAWNEQFF. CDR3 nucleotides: TGTGCCACCAGCTCGGCGGCGTGGAATGAGCAGTTCTTC.

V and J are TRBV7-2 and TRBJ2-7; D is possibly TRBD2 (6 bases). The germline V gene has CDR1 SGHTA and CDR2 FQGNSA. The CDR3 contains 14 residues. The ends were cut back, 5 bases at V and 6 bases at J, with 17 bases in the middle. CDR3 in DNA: TGTGCCAGCAGCACGCCGGGGGTTCGAACCGAGCAGTACTTC. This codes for CASSTPGVRTEQYF.

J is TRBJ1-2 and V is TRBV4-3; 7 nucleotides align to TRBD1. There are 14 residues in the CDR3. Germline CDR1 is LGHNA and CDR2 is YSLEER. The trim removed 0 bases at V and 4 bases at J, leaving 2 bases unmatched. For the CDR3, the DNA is TGCGCCAGCAGCCAAGAGCCAGGGGGCTATGGCTACACCTTC. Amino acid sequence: CASSQEPGGYGYTF.

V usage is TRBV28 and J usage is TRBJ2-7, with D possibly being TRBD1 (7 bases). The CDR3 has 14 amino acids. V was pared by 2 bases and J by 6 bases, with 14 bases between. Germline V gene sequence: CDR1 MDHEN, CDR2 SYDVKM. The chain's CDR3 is CASSLRRQGGEQYF. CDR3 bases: TGTGCCAGCAGTTTACGACGGCAGGGGGGCGAGCAGTACTTC.

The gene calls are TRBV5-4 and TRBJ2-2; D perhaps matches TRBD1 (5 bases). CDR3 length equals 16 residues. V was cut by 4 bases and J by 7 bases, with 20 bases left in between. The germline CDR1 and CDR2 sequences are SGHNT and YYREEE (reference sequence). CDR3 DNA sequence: TGTGCCAGCAGCCTCCACACTTTGGGGCTGAGCGGGGAGCTGTTTTTT. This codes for CASSLHTLGLSGELFF.